Below, 16 T cell receptor beta chains from the same sample are listed, as sequenced in a study of cytomegalovirus exposure and HLA in healthy donors. The study ran its PCR with 60 Vbeta and 13 Jbeta primers. Sequenced by immunoSEQ multiplex PCR; TCRdb stores in-frame clones only, minus some. The sample records tens of thousands of clones, about two thirds being singletons. Sequencing was carried out using PBMCs. The source is a woman in her 40s in good health and CMV-seropositive.

The genes are TRBV5-1 and TRBJ2-5; a weak D match, TRBD2 (6 bases). The CDR3 contains 13 residues. Germline V lookup: CDR1 SGHRS, CDR2 YFSETQ. Deletions cut 7 bases from V and 5 bases from J, with 15 bases between. CDR3 sequence reads: CASDPRDTETQYF. The CDR3 region has the DNA TGCGCCAGCGACCCGCGGGATACGGAGACCCAGTACTTC.

This clone was recorded at least ten times. The chain recombines TRBV29-1 with TRBJ2-3, with D tentatively TRBD2 (5 bases). Looked up from germline, CDR1 is SQVTM and CDR2 is ANQGSEA. V was trimmed by 3 bases and J by 9 bases, leaving 16 bases between them. The CDR3 is made up of 13 amino acids. Here the CDR3 reads CSVEGSLGVTQYF. In DNA form, the CDR3 reads TGCAGCGTTGAGGGATCGCTCGGGGTGACGCAGTATTTT.

The table lists this clone with a few counts. V and J are TRBV6-5 and TRBJ1-4; TRBD1 might be the D (6 bases). Trimming left V 6 bases short and J 4 bases short, with 12 bases between. The CDR3 runs 14 residues. CDR1 MNHEY and CDR2 SVGAGI come from the germline V gene. As DNA, the CDR3 is TGTGCCAGCAGGGTCACAGGGCTTAATGAAAAACTGTTTTTT. Translation gives CASRVTGLNEKLFF.

The chain has TRBV7-3 and TRBJ2-1; D remains unclear. Germline loops: CDR1 SGHTA, CDR2 FQGTGA. V lost 2 bases and J lost 0, with 8 bases in between. The CDR3 loop spans 15 amino acids. CDR3 protein: CASSLVRSSYNEQFF. In DNA, the CDR3 is TGTGCCAGCAGCTTAGTCCGGAGCTCCTACAATGAGCAGTTCTTC.

V is TRBV7-8 and J is TRBJ1-1; D is perhaps TRBD1 (6 bases). Germline CDR1 is SGHVS and CDR2 is FQNEAQ. V was trimmed by 3 bases and J by 1 base, leaving 12 bases between them. The CDR3 is made up of 15 amino acids. Here the CDR3 reads CASSFWTEKNTEAFF. The CDR3, as DNA: TGTGCCAGCAGCTTCTGGACAGAAAAGAACACTGAAGCTTTCTTT.

The genes are TRBV9 and TRBJ2-5, with 16 bases aligning to TRBD2. Germline V lookup: CDR1 SGDLS, CDR2 YYNGEE. Unmatched junction bases numbered 6, after V lost 2 bases and J lost 5 bases. The CDR3 runs to 17 residues. The CDR3 is CASSVGTSGGAGETQYF. In nucleotides, the CDR3 is TGTGCCAGCAGCGTGGGGACTAGCGGGGGGGCCGGGGAGACCCAGTACTTC.

This clone was observed a handful of times. The rearrangement uses TRBV29-1 and TRBJ2-7, with a tentative D call TRBD2 (6 bases). V gave up 4 bases and J gave up 3 bases, with 10 bases separating them. This CDR3 region has 12 residues. Germline V gene lookup returns CDR1 SQVTM and CDR2 ANQGSEA. In DNA form, the CDR3 reads TGCAGCGTTGTCCAGGGAGGCTACGAGCAGTACTTC. Protein product: CSVVQGGYEQYF.

The chain is built from TRBV2 and TRBJ1-4; TRBD1 matches 9 bases. Trimming removed 6 bases from V and 5 bases from J; junction bases left unmatched: 4. The CDR3 runs 14 residues. Germline V lookup: CDR1 SNHLY, CDR2 FYNNEI. The CDR3 loop is CASRTGTGNEKLFF. The DNA for the CDR3 is TGTGCCAGCAGGACCGGGACAGGGAATGAAAAACTGTTTTTT.

This clone was seen a single time. The chain employs TRBV28 and TRBJ2-7; D might be TRBD2 (5 bases). Germline V gene data show CDR1 as MDHEN and CDR2 as SYDVKM. The germline V and J ends were trimmed by 3 bases and 1 base, with 7 bases remaining between them. The CDR3 totals 13 residues. The CDR3 nucleotides read TGTGCCAGCAGTTTGAGAGGGTCCTACGAGCAGTACTTC. Its translation is CASSLRGSYEQYF.

This sequence joins TRBV7-8 and TRBJ2-5; tentatively, D is TRBD1 (6 bases). Germline CDR1 SGHVS, CDR2 FQNEAQ. V was clipped by 3 bases and J by 4 bases, with 18 bases between them. This CDR3 has 16 residues. The CDR3 loop is CASSLRLDSEGETQYF. The CDR3 region has the DNA TGTGCCAGCAGCTTGAGATTGGACAGTGAGGGAGAGACCCAGTACTTC.

V is TRBV5-1 and J is TRBJ1-1; no definite D call. The V gene lost 0 bases and the J gene lost 3 bases, with 6 bases spanning the gap. Germline assignment: CDR1 SGHRS and CDR2 YFSETQ. This CDR3 comprises 13 residues. CDR3 nucleotide sequence: TGCGCCAGCAGCTTGGCCGGGTACACTGAAGCTTTCTTT. It encodes CASSLAGYTEAFF.

V and J are TRBV18 and TRBJ2-2, with D tentatively TRBD1 (5 bases). The germline CDR1 and CDR2 sequences are KGHSH and LQKENI. V gave up 2 bases and J gave up 0 bases, with 7 bases separating them. The CDR3 contains 15 residues. The CDR3 loop is CASSPSGPNTGELFF. CDR3 nucleotide sequence: TGTGCCAGCTCACCATCAGGGCCGAACACCGGGGAGCTGTTTTTT.

The gene calls are TRBV5-1 and TRBJ1-5; a possible D gene is TRBD1 (5 bases). V lost 4 bases to trimming and J lost 6 bases, with 11 bases between them. Germline loops: CDR1 SGHRS, CDR2 YFSETQ. The CDR3 runs 13 residues. The CDR3 region has the DNA TGCGCCAGCAGCCTTAACGGGGGTCAGCCCCAGCATTTT. It codes for CASSLNGGQPQHF.

This chain links TRBV4-1 with TRBJ2-7, with TRBD1 identical over 8 bases. Germline CDR1 is MGHRA and CDR2 is YSYEKL. This CDR3 is built from 15 residues. Germline trimming cut 5 bases from V and 5 bases from J; bases unmatched to any gene: 11. The CDR3 sequence is CASSALAGGYNEQYF. CDR3 in DNA: TGCGCCAGCAGCGCCCTGGCAGGGGGCTATAACGAGCAGTACTTC.

This clone showed up just a few times. The CDR3 sequence: CASRRLRGTEAFF. The DNA of the CDR3 is TGTGCCAGCAGACGGCTTCGAGGGACTGAAGCTTTCTTT. The chain is built from TRBV2 and TRBJ1-1, with D hard to call. The CDR3 sequence is 13 residues long. Trimming pared 6 bases from V and 5 bases from J, leaving 13 bases between. CDR1 and CDR2 from the germline V gene are SNHLY and FYNNEI.

This chain connects TRBV30 to TRBJ1-1; TRBD1 matches at 8 bases. The CDR3 sequence is 15 residues long. CDR1 and CDR2 from the germline V gene are GTSNPN and SVGIG (reference sequence). Trimming removed 1 base from V and 2 bases from J; junction bases left unmatched: 6. The CDR3 region has the DNA TGTGCCTGGAGTGGCGGGACAGGAGTAAACACTGAAGCTTTCTTT. Translating it yields CAWSGGTGVNTEAFF.